This TCR beta chain was captured by sequencing in a study of blood T cell repertoires in COVID-19 (dated by TCRdb to 2020 to 2021). The study in broad terms: Collaborator samples came from the United States, Italy and Spain and covered acute and convalescent phases of COVID-19. The material from the prospective study consisted of cDNA or gDNA derived from T cells, B-cell-depleted T cells, or PBMCs. Subjects who had been exposed to COVID-19, were actively infected with it, or had recovered from it provided the deeply sampled blood TCRbeta repertoires that made up the dataset. The repertoires were made available in a free public database intended to serve as a resource for research on the immune response to SARS-CoV-2. Samples were obtained from the ongoing ImmuneRACE study (first 160 participants) and from over a thousand subjects provided by 6 global collaborators. The sample metadata nearly always contained a de-identified subject ID, COVID-19 status, age in years and sex. Where HLA class I and class II types were available, the types were taken from metadata supplied by the sample provider, not from assay-based typing. Study-level results and caveats: Clinical and demographic metadata were provided uncurated, with the amount varying by source and participant.

A few counts support this clone. Its antigen specificity is not known. No clone much larger than this one lies a single base away; base qualities are absent. TCRbeta CDR3 regions were amplified from genomic DNA by means of the immunoSEQ Assay, a bias-controlled multiplex PCR. Processing in the source paper ran as follows. The number of nucleated cells in each sample was estimated from the amplification of reference gene primers within the assay. To quantify the absolute abundance of each unique TCRbeta CDR3 rearrangement, sequence reads were collapsed and filtered. For each sample, productive Simpson clonality was calculated by taking the square root of Simpson's diversity index across productive rearrangements. TCRdb's version of the immuneACCESS table is confined to in-frame rearrangements and falls short of the full clone set. An unresolved V gene accounts for under half of the shortfall where checked; the remainder is of unknown origin. V, J and clone size were drawn from that table, and D and trimming were deduced from the DNA. Across this sample there are roughly 300,000 clones, with 85% seen only once. The ten largest make up around 7.2% of the sample.

The collaborating institutions used their own protocols to collect whole blood in K2EDTA tubes. Collaborator samples were shipped for TCRbeta analysis as frozen whole blood, isolated PBMCs, or DNA extracted from either sample type. Sequencing input: peripheral blood. The TCR was taken from a human donor in a cohort sampled during active COVID-19.

The nucleotides read TGTGCCAGTAGTATGGGGACGCGGGACTTCAATAATTCACCCCTCCACTTT. It translates as CASSMGTRDFNNSPLHF. The rearrangement combines TRBV19 with TRBJ1-6; perhaps TRBD1 is the D gene, with 5 bases matching. The CDR3 measures 17 amino acids from cysteine to phenylalanine. Only the CDR3 DNA stays, 51 bases, in frame from base 1. V loses 3 bases, J loses 5 bases, and the germline ends lie 17 bases apart. The germline V gene (reference sequence) yields LNHDA for CDR1 and SQIVND for CDR2.